These 32 T cell receptor beta chains came from one sample sequenced in a study of cytomegalovirus exposure and HLA in healthy donors. Vbeta (60) and Jbeta (13) primers were used in the PCR. Sequencing was performed with immunoSEQ multiplex PCR; in TCRdb, only in-frame clones are kept and a portion is missing. The sample shows some 120,000 clones, 9% to 10% of them seen only once. Source material: PBMCs. The receptors come from a man under 40 in good health and CMV-seronegative.

The chain couples TRBV5-1 to TRBJ1-5, with D possibly TRBD1 on 5 matching bases. Germline assignment: CDR1 SGHRS and CDR2 YFSETQ. This CDR3 has 14 residues. Trimming removed 8 bases from V and 2 bases from J, with 14 bases in between. The CDR3 region has the DNA TGCGCCAGGGCGGGGCGCGTGGGCAATCAGCCCCAGCATTTT. Amino acids: CARAGRVGNQPQHF.

The table lists this clone with a few counts. V usage is TRBV18 and J usage is TRBJ2-7; 8 bases fit TRBD1. Germline assignment: CDR1 KGHSH and CDR2 LQKENI. There are 14 residues in the CDR3. V gave up 3 bases and J gave up 7 bases; unmatched junction bases: 8. DNA of the CDR3: TGTGCCAGCTCACCCGGGACAGGCCCTCGTGAGCAGTACTTC. Protein product: CASSPGTGPREQYF.

This clone turned up a few times. J is TRBJ1-1 and V is TRBV6-6, with a weak D call TRBD1 (5 bases). The CDR3 runs to 14 residues. V lost 2 bases to trimming and J lost 4 bases, with 11 bases between them. Germline V gene data show CDR1 as MNHNY and CDR2 as SVGAGI (reference sequence). Here the CDR3 DNA reads TGTGCCAGCAGTTACATAGGGGAGGGCACTGAAGCTTTCTTT. Translated, it gives CASSYIGEGTEAFF.

The chain combines TRBV10-3 with TRBJ2-3; D may be TRBD2 (6 bases). CDR3 length: 13 amino acids. Trimming cost V 7 bases and J 1 base, with 9 bases left between them. Germline V gene sequence: CDR1 ENHRY, CDR2 SYGVKD. The CDR3 DNA follows: TGTGCCATCACCATAGCGGGCACAGATACGCAGTATTTT. Translation gives CAITIAGTDTQYF.

The chain joins TRBV10-3 to TRBJ2-7; tentative D call: TRBD1 (5 bases). Trimming pared 0 bases from V and 7 bases from J, leaving 10 bases between. Germline V CDR1 and CDR2: ENHRY, SYGVKD. The CDR3 length is 13 residues. Written as DNA, the CDR3 is TGTGCCATCAGTGAGTCGCAGGGTTTGGAGCAGTACTTC. It yields the protein CAISESQGLEQYF.

This clone turned up a few times. The V call is TRBV5-1, the J call TRBJ1-4; D might be TRBD1 (6 bases). Germline CDR1 and CDR2: SGHRS and YFSETQ. The CDR3 is 15 residues long. The V gene lost 0 bases and the J gene lost 4 bases, with 10 bases spanning the gap. CDR3 nucleotides: TGCGCCAGCAGCTTGGGTCACAGGGTTAATGAAAAACTGTTTTTT. Protein sequence: CASSLGHRVNEKLFF.

In this sample, this clone turned up a few times. CDR3 sequence: CASSLGVLLENTEAFF. DNA of the CDR3: TGCGCCAGCAGCTTGGGGGTCCTCCTAGAGAACACTGAAGCTTTCTTT. This chain joins TRBV5-1 and TRBJ1-1; D remains ambiguous. The V and J ends lost 0 bases and 1 base respectively, with 13 bases between them. Germline CDR1 SGHRS, CDR2 YFSETQ. This CDR3 region has 16 residues.

In regard to this clone: In the same sample, other DNA sequences code for this CDR3. V is TRBV4-3 and J is TRBJ1-1; D unclear. Germline V gene sequence: CDR1 LGHNA, CDR2 YSLEER. Trimming took 0 bases from V and 7 from J, leaving 12 bases between them. This CDR3 is built from 14 residues. CDR3 nucleotides: TGCGCCAGCAGCCAAGATCGCAGATCCCATGAAGCTTTCTTT. It codes for CASSQDRRSHEAFF.

This clone turned up a few times. The chain carries TRBV19 and TRBJ1-4, with D unresolved. V lost 6 bases, J lost 8 bases, and 10 bases lay in between. The CDR3 sequence is 12 residues long. Germline V lookup: CDR1 LNHDA, CDR2 SQIVND (reference sequence). CDR3 coding DNA: TGTGCCAGTAGCCTCGGAGGGGAAAAACTGTTTTTT. Translating gives CASSLGGEKLFF.

A few counts support this clone. This rearrangement joins TRBV30 to TRBJ2-7; the D gene is possibly TRBD2 (7 bases). Germline V gene data show CDR1 as GTSNPN and CDR2 as SVGIG (reference sequence). Trimming shortened V by 4 bases and J by 4 bases, and 14 bases separated the two germline ends. The CDR3 has 13 residues. CDR3 DNA: TGTGCCTGGAATCTGGGGGGGCAGTACGAGCAGTACTTC. This sequence encodes CAWNLGGQYEQYF.

The chain employs TRBV6-1 and TRBJ2-5; TRBD1 matches at 8 bases. Germline CDR1 MNHNS, CDR2 SASEGT. The CDR3 loop spans 14 amino acids. J lost 7 bases, V lost 3 bases, and 7 bases had no gene match. The CDR3: CASSDTSGGATQYF. The CDR3 nucleotides read TGTGCCAGCAGTGACACCTCAGGGGGCGCGACCCAGTACTTC.

The chain carries TRBV7-2 and TRBJ2-1; TRBD1 agrees at 8 bases. The CDR3 is 15 amino acids. Germline trimming cut 3 bases from V and 6 bases from J; bases unmatched to any gene: 7. CDR1 and CDR2 (germline): SGHTA, FQGNSA. CDR3 nucleotide sequence: TGTGCCAGCAGCTTCCGGGACAGGCCCTCCAATGAGCAGTTCTTC. As protein: CASSFRDRPSNEQFF.

The chain's CDR3 is CASNRGAGYEQYF. The CDR3 region has the DNA TGTGCCTCCAACAGGGGGGCTGGTTACGAGCAGTACTTC. This chain joins TRBV30 and TRBJ2-7; 8 bases agree with TRBD1. Germline lookup yields CDR1 GTSNPN and CDR2 SVGIG (reference sequence). This CDR3 has 13 residues. J gave up 4 bases and V 7 bases, and 9 bases lay outside the gene matches.

The chain links TRBV7-9 to TRBJ1-1; D is possibly TRBD1 (6 bases). Germline CDR1 and CDR2: SEHNR and FQNEAQ (reference sequence). CDR3 length: 15 residues. V was cut by 5 bases and J by 0 bases, with 13 bases left in between. CDR3 bases: TGTGCCAGCAGCGTAGACGGACAGCTGAACACTGAAGCTTTCTTT. Amino acid sequence: CASSVDGQLNTEAFF.

V and J are TRBV5-5 and TRBJ2-7; 10 positions agree with TRBD1. CDR3 length equals 14 residues. Trimming at V came to 2 bases and at J to 5 bases, leaving 4 bases not matched to a gene. CDR1 SGHKS and CDR2 YYEKEE come from the germline V gene (reference sequence). This CDR3 reads CASSLDRGQNEQYF. CDR3 DNA: TGTGCCAGCAGCTTAGACAGGGGGCAAAACGAGCAGTACTTC.

This chain links TRBV2 with TRBJ1-2; 8 positions agree with TRBD1. Germline assignment: CDR1 SNHLY and CDR2 FYNNEI. After removal of 4 bases from V and 3 bases from J, the junction contained 7 bases not matched to a gene. CDR3 length: 15 residues. CDR3 amino acids: CASSVDRGKDYGYTF. As DNA, the CDR3 is TGTGCCAGCAGTGTAGACAGGGGAAAGGACTATGGCTACACCTTC.

This clone has just a few counts. This rearrangement joins TRBV11-2 to TRBJ1-2; a possible D gene is TRBD1 (6 bases). The CDR3 sequence is 12 residues long. CDR1 is SGHAT and CDR2 is FQNNGV in the germline V gene. Between the trimmed V and J ends, which lost 4 bases and 8 bases, there was a span of 11 bases. CDR3 coding DNA: TGTGCCAGCAGCTACAGGGTGGAAGGCTACACCTTC. Translation gives CASSYRVEGYTF.

The chain links TRBV6-5 to TRBJ1-3; 7 bases are a match to TRBD1. After removal of 0 bases from V and 1 base from J, the junction contained 3 bases not matched to a gene. This CDR3 comprises 16 residues. Germline CDR1 is MNHEY and CDR2 is SVGAGI. The CDR3 bases are TGTGCCAGCAGTTACTCGACAGGGTCGTCTGGAAACACCATATATTTT. The encoded protein is CASSYSTGSSGNTIYF.

The chain couples TRBV7-8 to TRBJ1-1, with 7 bases aligning to TRBD1. V trimming: 4 bases; J trimming: 5 bases; junction bases outside the gene matches: 4. The CDR3 loop spans 13 amino acids. In germline, CDR1 is SGHVS, CDR2 FQNEAQ. The CDR3 sequence is CASSSTGKTEAFF. The CDR3 region has the DNA TGTGCCAGCAGCTCGACAGGGAAGACTGAAGCTTTCTTT.

This sequence joins TRBV9 and TRBJ1-3, with unresolved D. Germline V gene data show CDR1 as SGDLS and CDR2 as YYNGEE. V was pared by 0 bases and J by 0 bases, with 10 bases between. The CDR3 extends over 16 amino acids. CDR3 sequence reads: CASSVEATNSGNTIYF. The CDR3 region has the DNA TGTGCCAGCAGCGTAGAGGCTACTAACTCTGGAAACACCATATATTTT.

V is TRBV4-1 and J is TRBJ2-7, with 12 bases that match TRBD1. J was trimmed by 6 bases and V by 1 base; bases with no gene match: 4. Germline CDR1 is MGHRA and CDR2 is YSYEKL. The CDR3 length is 15 residues. The CDR3 sequence is CASSQAGQGAGEQYF. CDR3 DNA: TGCGCCAGCAGCCAAGCGGGACAGGGGGCGGGCGAGCAGTACTTC.

The chain joins TRBV2 to TRBJ2-5; 9 nucleotides agree with TRBD1. V was clipped by 6 bases and J by 5 bases; unmatched bases: 7. This CDR3 contains 14 residues. Per the germline V gene, CDR1 is SNHLY and CDR2 is FYNNEI. The CDR3 reads CASRADRGTETQYF. Written as DNA, the CDR3 is TGTGCCAGCAGGGCAGACAGGGGGACGGAGACCCAGTACTTC.

The chain employs TRBV18 and TRBJ2-3; 7 bases match TRBD1. CDR3 length: 16 amino acids. V shed 3 bases, J shed 5 bases, and the junction held 11 bases outside the gene matches. Germline V gives CDR1 KGHSH, CDR2 LQKENI. Here the CDR3 DNA reads TGTGCCAGCTCACCCCCTTCGACAGGGTGGAGAGATACGCAGTATTTT. This gives the protein CASSPPSTGWRDTQYF.

This clone has only a few counts. The chain recombines TRBV11-3 with TRBJ2-7; TRBD2 matches at 11 bases. CDR1 SGHNT and CDR2 YENEEA come from the germline V gene. Unmatched junction bases numbered 9, after V lost 6 bases and J lost 5 bases. The CDR3 sequence is 15 residues long. The CDR3 loop is CASSDVTSGSNEQYF. The CDR3 coding sequence is TGTGCCAGCAGTGATGTTACTAGCGGGAGCAACGAGCAGTACTTC. Variable domain in full (rest from reference TRBV11-3 and TRBJ2-7): EAGVVQSPRYKIIEKKQPVAFWCNPISGHNTLYWYLQNLGQGPELLIRYENEEAVDDSQLPKDRFSAERLKGVDSTLKIQPAELGDSAVYLCASSDVTSGSNEQYFGPGTRLTVT.

This clone was seen a few times. This chain links TRBV19 with TRBJ2-2, with 8 bases aligning to TRBD1. The CDR3 runs to 15 residues. The V gene end was trimmed by 8 bases and the J gene end by 1 base; junction bases not matched to a gene: 6. Germline V lookup: CDR1 LNHDA, CDR2 SQIVND (reference sequence). For the CDR3, the DNA is TGTGCCAGTCTTCCCGGGACAGGGAACACCGGGGAGCTGTTTTTT. The encoded protein is CASLPGTGNTGELFF. Full variable domain (outside the CDR3, taken from reference TRBV19 and TRBJ2-2): DGGITQSPKYLFRKEGQNVTLSCEQNLNHDAMYWYRQDPGQGLRLIYYSQIVNDFQKGDIAEGYSVSREKKESFPLTVTSAQKNPTAFYLCASLPGTGNTGELFFGEGSRLTVL.

This clone was counted a few times. The V call is TRBV19, the J call TRBJ2-4; tentative D call: TRBD1 (6 bases). This CDR3 contains 16 residues. Trimming took off 4 bases at V and 0 bases at J, with 13 bases between the two ends. Germline-derived CDR1 and CDR2 are LNHDA and SQIVND (reference sequence). The CDR3 DNA reads as TGTGCCAGTAGTAATACAGGGAGCTTAGCCAAAAACATTCAGTACTTC. Translation gives CASSNTGSLAKNIQYF. Complete variable domain (other parts from reference TRBV19 and TRBJ2-4): DGGITQSPKYLFRKEGQNVTLSCEQNLNHDAMYWYRQDPGQGLRLIYYSQIVNDFQKGDIAEGYSVSREKKESFPLTVTSAQKNPTAFYLCASSNTGSLAKNIQYFGAGTRLSVL.

This chain uses TRBV28 with TRBJ2-6; D uncertain. Trimming took 6 bases from V and 0 from J, leaving 9 bases between them. The CDR3 extends over 15 amino acids. Germline loops: CDR1 MDHEN, CDR2 SYDVKM. CDR3 coding DNA: TGTGCCAGCAGCTTGCCAGGCTCTGGGGCCAACGTCCTGACTTTC. The encoded protein is CASSLPGSGANVLTF.

This clone was seen only a few times. This chain links TRBV7-9 with TRBJ2-7; perhaps TRBD1 as D (5 bases). The ends were cut back, 2 bases at V and 5 bases at J, with 10 bases in the middle. Per the germline V gene, CDR1 is SEHNR and CDR2 is FQNEAQ (reference sequence). This CDR3 contains 13 residues. CDR3 residues: CASSLMGQDEQYF. Written as DNA, the CDR3 is TGTGCCAGCAGCTTAATGGGGCAGGACGAGCAGTACTTC.

This clone showed up just a few times. V usage is TRBV5-1 and J usage is TRBJ2-5; 7 nucleotides line up with TRBD2. The J segment lost 2 bases and the V segment lost 0 bases, leaving 1 base of the junction unmatched. Germline values: CDR1 SGHRS, CDR2 YFSETQ. The CDR3 runs to 14 residues. The CDR3: CASSLAGGQETQYF. Written as DNA, the CDR3 is TGCGCCAGCAGCTTGGCGGGGGGACAAGAGACCCAGTACTTC.

This clone was counted only a few times. CDR3 nucleotide sequence: TGTGCCAGCAGTTTTATCGGGACAGAAGGCAATCAGCCCCAGCATTTT. It is translated as CASSFIGTEGNQPQHF. The rearrangement uses TRBV28 and TRBJ1-5; 7 positions match TRBD1. The length of the CDR3 is 16 residues. The germline gives CDR1 MDHEN, CDR2 SYDVKM. Germline trimming cut 3 bases from V and 2 bases from J; bases unmatched to any gene: 7.

The chain has TRBV6-1 and TRBJ2-7; 14 bases align to TRBD2. The germline V gene encodes CDR1 MNHNS and CDR2 SASEGT. The junction had 6 bases not matched to a gene; V was cut back by 0 bases and J by 2 bases. This CDR3 contains 18 residues. DNA of the CDR3: TGTGCCAGCAGTGAAGCGCATTCGACTAGCGGGAGGGCCTACGAGCAGTACTTC. It yields the protein CASSEAHSTSGRAYEQYF.

This clone was counted a few times. A read error may account for a junction end that differs from germline. The chain uses TRBV9 and TRBJ2-3; D not resolved. The CDR3 extends over 14 amino acids. Per the germline V gene, CDR1 is SGDLS and CDR2 is YYNGEE. In DNA, the CDR3 is TGTGCCAGCAGCGTAGTACCTACCACAGCTACGCAGTATTTT. Its translation: CASSVVPTTATQYF. Complete variable domain (other parts from reference TRBV9 and TRBJ2-3): DSGVTQTPKHLITATGQRVTLRCSPRSGDLSVYWYQQSLDQGLQFLIQYYNGEERAKGNILERFSAQQFPDLHSELNLSSLELGDSALYFCASSVVPTTATQYFGPGTRLTVL.